These 2 T cell receptor beta chains were sequenced from one sample in a study of T cell clones after liver transplantation. Profiling relied on immunoSEQ multiplex PCR, and the TCRdb table lists in-frame clones only, not all of them. The data contain some 60,000 clones, over 55% of them singletons. Material: CD4+ T cells from blood, obtained before liver transplant. These receptors were taken from a human donor who received a liver transplant.

V and J are TRBV19 and TRBJ2-5, with D possibly matching TRBD2 (6 bases). The V gene's germline CDR1 is LNHDA and CDR2 SQIVND (reference sequence). The germline V and J ends were trimmed by 4 bases and 2 bases, with 20 bases remaining between them. This CDR3 contains 17 residues. The CDR3 DNA sequence: TGTGCCAGTAGTAGGCACCTGGGAGCGCGGGGACAAGAGACCCAGTACTTC. Protein product: CASSRHLGARGQETQYF.

The V call is TRBV28, the J call TRBJ2-7; a weak D match, TRBD1 (5 bases). Trimming cost V 6 bases and J 6 bases, with 21 bases left between them. CDR1 and CDR2 from the germline V gene are MDHEN and SYDVKM. The CDR3 totals 15 residues. CDR3 coding DNA: TGTGCCAGCAGCCGAATCCTCCAGGGTACCGGCGAGCAGTACTTC. It codes for CASSRILQGTGEQYF.